The 6 T cell receptor beta chains below all came from one sample that was sequenced in a study of Graves' ophthalmopathy and Graves' hyperthyroidism. The TCR beta CDR3 regions underwent amplification from RNA transcripts. The library came from an HTBI-primed first-round RT-PCR and a second-round multiplex PCR. Each CDR3 protein gets one entry after TCRdb re-called the multiplex PCR reads with MiXCR. The sample lists about 620,000 distinct CDR3 sequences; about a fifth were seen once. Sequencing was done on a sample of peripheral blood. These receptors were obtained from a woman aged 18-30 years with stable Graves' hyperthyroidism. Some clones in this sample may be carry-over from other donors' samples.

V gene TRBV30 combines with J gene TRBJ1-6; a weak D match, TRBD1 (5 bases). V was clipped by 2 bases and J by 2 bases, with 10 bases between them. The germline CDR1 and CDR2 sequences are GTSNPN and SVGIG (reference sequence). The CDR3 totals 15 residues. CDR3 in DNA: TGTGCCTGGAGTAGGCAGGGCGCCTATAATTCACCCCTCCACTTT. Protein product: CAWSRQGAYNSPLHF.

This clonotype was counted many times. The rearrangement joins TRBV9 to TRBJ1-2; D remains unclear. The CDR3 extends over 17 amino acids. In germline, CDR1 is SGDLS, CDR2 YYNGEE. The ends were cut back, 0 bases at V and 6 bases at J, with 21 bases in the middle. In nucleotides, the CDR3 is TGTGCCAGCAGCGTAGAACCCACCACGCGGACGGCAGATGGCTACACCTTC. This sequence encodes CASSVEPTTRTADGYTF.

This chain links TRBV12-3 or TRBV12-4 with TRBJ2-7, with D maybe TRBD1 (6 bases). Trimming took 6 bases from V and 4 from J, leaving 16 bases between them. The CDR3 is 14 residues long. CDR3 in amino acids: CASRGSGQLYEQYF. In nucleotides, the CDR3 is TGTGCCAGCAGGGGGTCGGGACAACTGTACGAGCAGTACTTC.

The chain uses TRBV5-1 and TRBJ1-1; D is unclear. The germline V gene encodes CDR1 SGHRS and CDR2 YFSETQ. The germline V and J ends were trimmed by 2 bases and 1 base, with 9 bases remaining between them. This CDR3 region has 14 residues. The CDR3 DNA is TGCGCCAGCAGCTTCGGACGGGAGAACACTGAAGCTTTCTTT. Residues: CASSFGRENTEAFF. Based on the CDR3 plus reference TRBV5-1 and TRBJ1-1, the full variable domain is KAGVTQTPRYLIKTRGQQVTLSCSPISGHRSVSWYQQTPGQGLQFLFEYFSETQRNKGNFPGRFSGRQFSNSRSEMNVSTLELGDSALYLCASSFGRENTEAFFGQGTRLTVV.

This clonotype was observed at least ten times. The V call is TRBV11-1, the J call TRBJ1-1; D perhaps matches TRBD1 (5 bases). This CDR3 spans 17 amino acids. Trimming removed 6 bases at V and 0 bases at J, with 20 bases between. Germline loops: CDR1 SGHAT, CDR2 FQDESV (reference sequence). The CDR3 nucleotides read TGTGCCAGCAGGGGGGACCTCTCGAGGGGCATGAACACTGAAGCTTTCTTT. Encoded protein: CASRGDLSRGMNTEAFF.

The rearrangement uses TRBV12-3 or TRBV12-4 and TRBJ1-5; 9 bases are a match to TRBD1. The CDR3 covers 15 residues. Trimming took 6 bases from V and 9 from J; bases not matched to a gene: 12. CDR3 amino acids: CASSSGTGSGGPQHF. DNA of the CDR3: TGTGCCAGCAGCTCCGGGACAGGGTCAGGGGGGCCCCAGCATTTT.